This T cell receptor (beta chain) was recorded in a study of glioma-infiltrating T cells after dendritic cell vaccination (dated by TCRdb to the mid-2010s). As for the study more broadly: Of the approximately 15 glioblastoma patients in the cohort, all drawn from Phase I and II dendritic cell vaccination trials, 9 were newly diagnosed and 6 had recurrent disease. Survival after dendritic cell vaccination was correlated with TCR sequencing metrics, such as TIL content and the overlap between tumor and blood repertoires. Between the early 2000s and the early 2010s, the patients were given dendritic cell vaccination pulsed with autologous tumor lysate. In glioblastoma patients vaccinated with dendritic cells, deep sequencing of TCR beta CDR3 regions served to measure the amount of tumor-infiltrating lymphocytes and to compare repertoires between tumor and blood. Three intradermal dendritic cell vaccine injections were administered to patients at biweekly intervals in the arm below the axilla. To make the vaccine, monocyte-derived dendritic cells were cultured for under 9 days with IL-4 and GM-CSF and then pulsed overnight with autologous tumor lysate.

Cut back by 7 bases and 1 base, the V and J ends lie 15 bases apart. In the germline V gene (reference sequence), CDR1 corresponds to SEHNR and CDR2 to FQNEAQ. Its CDR3 holds 15 amino acids, cysteine through phenylalanine. This entry keeps only the CDR3 DNA: 45 bases, framed from base 1. For this clone: Its antigen is currently not known. The record has no base qualities; no much larger clone is one base away.

Selection of patients required sufficient residual fresh-frozen tumor tissue and over two years of available survival data. An isocitrate dehydrogenase mutation was not carried by any of the glioblastoma patients, although molecular status was otherwise variable. PBMC collection took place before vaccination, two weeks after the third vaccination, and at tumor progression if progression occurred. The Qiagen DNeasy Blood extraction Kit was used to extract genomic DNA. What the authors observed across the whole study: The cohort was small and heterogeneous, few patients had complete blood and tumor sets, and even fewer had initial-recurrent tumor pairs. After dendritic cell vaccination, a higher estimated pretreatment TIL content predicted longer time to progression and longer overall survival. The TCR overlap response model with three groups was called speculative and said to need prospective validation. No direct relationship between TCR clonality and survival was found, suggesting that a diverse polyclonal response may matter.

Using the immunoSEQ assay, TCRB CDR3 regions were amplified from 2 micrograms of genomic DNA, or from all available DNA when less than that was on hand. The multiplex PCR relied on 60 forward primers for TCR V beta segments and 13 reverse primers for J beta segments. To estimate reads per starting template, synthetic control templates were spiked into each sample at limiting dilution. The Illumina HiSeq System generated sequencing reads of 87 bp. Processing in the source paper ran as follows. PCR and sequencing errors were removed by a nearest neighbor algorithm that merged closely related sequences. TCR overlap was measured as the percentage of unique tumor TCR beta sequences that were also present in the peripheral blood of the same patient. This immuneACCESS table, as held by TCRdb, lists in-frame sequences with V and J called but not all clones. Of the missing ones, under half trace to an unresolved V gene in checked studies; the others have no known cause. V, J and clone size are taken as reported in that table, and D and trimming were inferred from the DNA itself. Recorded for this sample are approximately 90,000 clones; more than 75% of them occurred a single time. Less than 3% of the sample lies in the top ten.

The source material was blood, sampled before dendritic cell vaccination. The source is a human donor with glioblastoma. Recombination linked TRBV7-9 to TRBJ2-3; a weak D assignment points to TRBD2 (6 bases agree). CDR3 protein: CASTWAASGTDTQYF. The nucleotide sequence is TGTGCCAGCACCTGGGCAGCTAGCGGCACAGATACGCAGTATTTT.